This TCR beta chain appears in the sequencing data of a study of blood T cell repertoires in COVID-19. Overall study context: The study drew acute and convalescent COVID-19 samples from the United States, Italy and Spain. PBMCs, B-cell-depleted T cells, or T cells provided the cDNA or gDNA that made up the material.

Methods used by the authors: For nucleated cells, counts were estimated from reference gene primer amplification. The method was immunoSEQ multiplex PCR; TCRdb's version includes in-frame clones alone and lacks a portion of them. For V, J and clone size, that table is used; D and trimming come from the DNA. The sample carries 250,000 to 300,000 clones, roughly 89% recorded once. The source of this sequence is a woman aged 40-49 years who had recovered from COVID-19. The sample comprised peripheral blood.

CDR3 sequence: CASSNQDSPLHF. CDR3 DNA: TGTGCCAGCAGCAATCAGGATTCACCCCTCCACTTT. The V gene is TRBV6-5, the J gene TRBJ1-6; the D is unclear. Trimming removed 6 bases from V and 8 bases from J, with 8 bases in between. The CDR3 sequence is 12 residues long. Germline CDR1 is MNHEY and CDR2 is SVGAGI.